Listed below are T cell receptor beta chains from one sample, sequenced in a study of human T cells and chemical hapten exposure. TCRdb ran MiXCR on the RACE reads and lists one entry per CDR3 protein. The sample lists about 120,000 distinct CDR3 sequences; 9.5% to 13% were seen once. This specimen consisted of whole blood, obtained in connection with sensitization to the hapten diphenylcyclopropenone (DPC). These receptors all stem from a woman aged 45-60 years with alopecia areata. Some clones in this sample may be carry-over from other donors' samples. Both conserved end residues are part of each CDR3. A D gene is named only where the DNA matches it firmly. Clone size is not always given. Where it is, it says once, few, many or a class for expanded clones.

d_gene	v_gene	abundance	j_gene	CDR3nt	CDR3aa
NA	TRBV7-2	NA	TRBJ2-3	TGTGCCAGCAGCTTGTCCCGCAGCACAGATACGCAGTATTTT	CASSLSRSTDTQYF
NA	TRBV2	few	TRBJ2-7	TGTGCCAGCAGGCCCGGGACCCGTAGCGACGAGCAGTACTTC	CASRPGTRSDEQYF
TRBD2	TRBV7-2	NA	TRBJ2-1	TGTGCCAGCAGCTTAACTAGCGGGAGAAAGTTCTTC	CASSLTSGRKFF
NA	TRBV6-5	few	TRBJ2-7	TGTGCCAGCAGTTATCTAGGGGATTCGTACGAGCAGTACTTC	CASSYLGDSYEQYF
NA	TRBV28	many	TRBJ2-7	TGTGCCAGCAGTTTCCACCCGAACGTCTACGAGCAGTACTTC	CASSFHPNVYEQYF
NA	TRBV18	NA	TRBJ1-1	TGTGCCAGCTCACCACTCAGCAGGGGCGCTGAAGCTTTCTTT	CASSPLSRGAEAFF
TRBD1	TRBV13	NA	TRBJ1-1	TGTGCCAGCAGCTTGGGGACAGGATACATGAACACTGAAGCTTTCTTT	CASSLGTGYMNTEAFF
NA	TRBV24-1	many	TRBJ1-5	TGTGCCACCAGTGATCCGGGGGTTGCCCCCGGTCAGCCCCAGCATTTT	CATSDPGVAPGQPQHF
NA	TRBV5-8	few	TRBJ1-1	TGTGCCAGCAGCTTGCCCACTGAAGCTTTCTTT	CASSLPTEAFF
NA	TRBV2	few	TRBJ2-5	TGTGCCAGCAGCGTCCGAAAAGAGACCCAGTACTTC	CASSVRKETQYF
NA	TRBV11-2	many	TRBJ2-3	TGTGCCAGCAGCCCTGGAAGGACGGGTTATGCAGATACGCAGTATTTT	CASSPGRTGYADTQYF
TRBD1	TRBV9	NA	TRBJ2-7	TGTGCCAGCAGCGTAGGACCAACAGGGGTCAACGAGCAGTACTTC	CASSVGPTGVNEQYF
NA	TRBV28	many	TRBJ2-3	TGTGCCAGCGTTAGGGCCCCGGATACGCAGTATTTT	CASVRAPDTQYF
NA	TRBV15	many	TRBJ2-1	TGTGCCACCAGTGGCGGTCCCGTTGAGCAGTTCTTC	CATSGGPVEQFF
TRBD2	TRBV4-1	few	TRBJ2-2	TGCGCCAGCAGCCCCCAACTGGGACTAGCGGCCCACACCGGGGAGCTGTTTTTT	CASSPQLGLAAHTGELFF
TRBD2	TRBV28	NA	TRBJ2-3	TGTGCCAGCAAGCTAGCGGGAGCCCTCCGCACAGATACGCAGTATTTT	CASKLAGALRTDTQYF
NA	TRBV6-5	many	TRBJ2-5	TGTGCCAGCAGCCCCTCCGCGGACCAAGAGACCCAGTACTTC	CASSPSADQETQYF
NA	TRBV20-1	many	TRBJ1-2	TGCAGTGCTGATGGACAGTCTTATGGCTACACCTTC	CSADGQSYGYTF
NA	TRBV20-1	few	TRBJ1-5	TGCAGTGCTAGCCGCGGGCAGGGTGGTCAGCCCCAGCATTTT	CSASRGQGGQPQHF
NA	TRBV12-5	NA	TRBJ2-7	TGTGCTAGTGGTTGGGGTGTTTCCCACGAGCAGTACTTC	CASGWGVSHEQYF
NA	TRBV10-3	few	TRBJ2-7	TGTGCCTGCCGCCCCGGAGAAACCTACGAGCAGTACTTC	CACRPGETYEQYF
NA	TRBV5-5	few	TRBJ2-7	TGTGCCAGCAGCCGCAGGCGGGGCGATGGGAGCTCCTACGAGCAGTACTTC	CASSRRRGDGSSYEQYF
NA	TRBV14	few	TRBJ1-1	TGTGCCAGCAGCCAATTAGGGTATGAAGCTTTCTTT	CASSQLGYEAFF
TRBD1	TRBV6-2/TRBV6-3	NA	TRBJ2-5	TGTGCCAGCAGGAAAACCGGGACAGAGGCGACCCAGTACTTC	CASRKTGTEATQYF
TRBD2	TRBV6-5	few	TRBJ2-5	TGTGCCAGCAGTACTCGACTAGCGGGGGCCCAAGAGACCCAGTACTTC	CASSTRLAGAQETQYF
TRBD1	TRBV28	NA	TRBJ2-1	TGTGCCAGCAGTCCCCGGGACAGAACCTACAATGAGCAGTTCTTC	CASSPRDRTYNEQFF
TRBD1	TRBV11-2	NA	TRBJ1-1	TGTGCCAGCAGCTTCGGGACAGTTGAAGCTTTCTTT	CASSFGTVEAFF